This T cell receptor beta chain was profiled in a study of cytomegalovirus exposure and HLA in healthy donors. Study results and caveats: In a later analysis, a missense DCLRE1C variant was linked to TCR beta V- and J-gene trimming.

The V gene end was trimmed by 7 bases and the J gene end by 7 bases; junction bases not matched to a gene: 14. Per the germline V gene, CDR1 is MDHEN and CDR2 is SYDVKM. This CDR3 has 16 amino acids. PCR used 60 Vbeta primers and 13 Jbeta primers. The data were produced by immunoSEQ multiplex PCR, yet TCRdb's version contains in-frame clones alone and is incomplete. The sample holds approximately 170,000 clones, 65% to 85% seen once. As to this clone: The antigen remains unidentified.

The J gene is TRBJ2-2, the V gene TRBV28; 8 bases line up with TRBD1. Sample: PBMCs. The receptor was derived from a woman between 40 and 50 years old in good health and CMV-seropositive. The DNA for the CDR3 is TGTGCCAGCACCCGAGACGGACAGGGAGGTGGCGGGGAGCTGTTTTTT. This sequence encodes CASTRDGQGGGGELFF.